Shown below are 14 T cell receptor beta chains from a single sample sequenced in a study of PD-L1 blockade in urothelial cancer. Only in-frame clones appear in the TCRdb table, and some are missing; sequencing was by immunoSEQ multiplex PCR. Of over 75,000 clones listed, 70% to 90% are singletons. As for time point: pretreatment peripheral blood. The material was PBMCs, obtained around atezolizumab (anti-PD-L1) treatment. The receptor source for this set is a woman older than 75 with urothelial cancer.

V and J are TRBV28 and TRBJ1-5; D is unresolved. Germline V gives CDR1 MDHEN, CDR2 SYDVKM. This CDR3 has 15 residues. Trimming took off 8 bases at V and 0 bases at J, with 14 bases between the two ends. CDR3 region: CASPPSGNSNQPQHF. In DNA, the CDR3 is TGTGCCAGCCCCCCATCGGGAAATAGCAATCAGCCCCAGCATTTT. The full variable domain, in which reference TRBV28 and TRBJ1-5 provide the parts outside the CDR3, is DVKVTQSSRYLVKRTGEKVFLECVQDMDHENMFWYRQDPGLGLRLIYFSYDVKMKEKGDIPEGYSVSREKKERFSLILESASTNQTSMYLCASPPSGNSNQPQHFGDGTRLSIL.

The chain carries TRBV6-5 and TRBJ2-2; D is possibly TRBD1 (5 bases). CDR1 and CDR2 from the germline V gene are MNHEY and SVGAGI. The CDR3 is 13 residues long. The V gene lost 8 bases and the J gene lost 1 base, with 8 bases spanning the gap. The CDR3 sequence is CASRTGNTGELFF. CDR3 DNA: TGTGCCAGCCGCACAGGGAACACCGGGGAGCTGTTTTTT.

The CDR3 region is CASSRRTDVEQYF. The CDR3 bases are TGTGCCAGCAGTAGAAGGACAGACGTCGAGCAGTACTTC. The J gene is TRBJ2-7, the V gene TRBV6-5, with D possibly being TRBD1 (6 bases). The germline CDR1 and CDR2 sequences are MNHEY and SVGAGI. This CDR3 has 13 residues. V was shortened by 5 bases and J by 6 bases, with 14 bases between the two germline ends.

The V and J genes are TRBV18 and TRBJ1-5; TRBD1 agrees at 9 bases. The length of the CDR3 is 14 residues. V shed 3 bases, J shed 7 bases, and the junction held 4 bases outside the gene matches. Germline V CDR1 and CDR2: KGHSH, LQKENI. The chain's CDR3 is CASSPTGGRQPQHF. The CDR3 nucleotides read TGTGCCAGCTCACCCACAGGGGGCCGGCAGCCCCAGCATTTT. The complete variable domain, with remaining parts taken from reference TRBV18 and TRBJ1-5, reads NAGVMQNPRHLVRRRGQEARLRCSPMKGHSHVYWYRQLPEEGLKFMVYLQKENIIDESGMPKERFSAEFPKEGPSILRIQQVVRGDSAAYFCASSPTGGRQPQHFGDGTRLSIL.

This chain links TRBV6-1 with TRBJ1-3; TRBD1 might be the D (5 bases). The CDR3 extends over 15 amino acids. V was clipped by 6 bases and J by 7 bases, with 19 bases between them. Germline V gene sequence: CDR1 MNHNS, CDR2 SASEGT. As DNA, the CDR3 is TGTGCCAGCAGGCCCACCGGGAGGGGATGGAACACCATATATTTT. Translation gives CASRPTGRGWNTIYF.

V is TRBV28 and J is TRBJ2-5, with D uncertain. Germline loops: CDR1 MDHEN, CDR2 SYDVKM. The CDR3 length is 13 residues. The V and J ends lost 10 bases and 3 bases respectively, with 15 bases between them. Here the CDR3 reads CATASTVKETQYF. In DNA, the CDR3 is TGTGCCACCGCTTCAACAGTCAAAGAGACCCAGTACTTC.

The gene calls are TRBV7-2 and TRBJ2-7, with 7 bases lining up with TRBD2. The junction had 12 bases not matched to a gene; V was cut back by 1 base and J by 0 bases. The V gene's germline CDR1 is SGHTA and CDR2 FQGNSA. The CDR3 has 18 amino acids. CDR3 loop: CASSLVGGLAANSYEQYF. The CDR3 bases are TGTGCCAGCAGCTTAGTAGGTGGGCTAGCGGCAAACTCCTACGAGCAGTACTTC.

This chain joins TRBV9 and TRBJ1-4; possible D gene TRBD1, 5 bases. V was clipped by 0 bases and J by 8 bases, with 11 bases between them. CDR3 length: 14 residues. Germline assignment: CDR1 SGDLS and CDR2 YYNGEE. The DNA of the CDR3 is TGTGCCAGCAGCGTAGACCCGGGGGACGAAAAACTGTTTTTT. Protein product: CASSVDPGDEKLFF.

This clone has only one observation. This chain joins TRBV6-1 and TRBJ2-2, with unresolved D. V gave up 0 bases and J gave up 6 bases, with 5 bases separating them. Germline V lookup: CDR1 MNHNS, CDR2 SASEGT. The CDR3 contains 13 residues. The CDR3 here is CASSEARAGELFF. The CDR3, as DNA: TGTGCCAGCAGTGAAGCTCGAGCCGGGGAGCTGTTTTTT.

V is TRBV11-2 and J is TRBJ1-1; 8 bases are shared with TRBD1. Germline CDR1 is SGHAT and CDR2 is FQNNGV. The trim removed 5 bases at V and 1 base at J, leaving 3 bases unmatched. The CDR3 has 14 residues. The CDR3 reads CASSVGQGNTEAFF. In DNA form, the CDR3 reads TGTGCCAGCAGCGTCGGACAGGGGAACACTGAAGCTTTCTTT.

This clone has more than one count but fewer than ten. This chain links TRBV30 with TRBJ1-2, with D tentatively TRBD1 (5 bases). V was shortened by 2 bases and J by 4 bases, with 11 bases between the two germline ends. The CDR3 is made up of 13 amino acids. Germline values: CDR1 GTSNPN, CDR2 SVGIG (reference sequence). CDR3: CAWSPTGGYGYTF. CDR3 DNA: TGTGCCTGGAGTCCCACGGGGGGCTATGGCTACACCTTC.

The J gene is TRBJ1-2, the V gene TRBV30, with 7 bases fitting TRBD1. Germline V gene sequence: CDR1 GTSNPN, CDR2 SVGIG (reference sequence). The CDR3 consists of 14 residues. J was trimmed by 2 bases and V by 5 bases; bases with no gene match: 8. CDR3 amino acids: CAWAPPTGNYGYTF. DNA for the CDR3: TGTGCCTGGGCCCCCCCGACAGGGAACTATGGCTACACCTTC.

The chain couples TRBV7-2 to TRBJ1-1; maybe TRBD1 (5 bases). The CDR3 sequence is 14 residues long. Germline values: CDR1 SGHTA, CDR2 FQGNSA. Trimming removed 5 bases from V and 5 bases from J, with 15 bases in between. Here the CDR3 reads CASSPAGGRTEAFF. CDR3 sequence (DNA): TGTGCCAGCAGCCCGGCCGGGGGTAGAACTGAAGCTTTCTTT.

The chain is built from TRBV4-1 and TRBJ2-7; 7 bases agree with TRBD2. J was trimmed by 3 bases and V by 3 bases; bases with no gene match: 8. From germline, CDR1 is MGHRA and CDR2 YSYEKL. This CDR3 region has 15 residues. The CDR3, as DNA: TGCGCCAGCAGCCACCGGGGGGTGCCCCACTACGAGCAGTACTTC. Its translation is CASSHRGVPHYEQYF.